This T cell receptor (beta chain) was identified in a study of post-analysis software for immune sequencing data. Looking at the study overall: Relapsing-remitting, secondary progressive and progressive-relapsing multiple sclerosis were all included among the disease courses.

Deletions cut 1 base from V and 0 bases from J, with 13 bases between. The germline V gene has CDR1 SGHTA and CDR2 FQGNSA. The CDR3 length is 17 residues. The authors incorporated unique molecular identifiers into the TCR beta cDNA libraries. Around 450,000 cDNA molecules were recovered from an input of 1 to 10 million T cells. TCRdb re-called the PCR reads with MiXCR, one entry per CDR3 protein. The sample consists of hundreds of thousands of distinct CDR3 sequences, over 35% of them appearing once. This clonotype was seen a handful of times. What it binds is unknown. Study results and caveats: Higher frequency in patients than in controls was seen for about 5 TRBV segments, with TRBV5-6, TRBV5-1 and TRBV20-1 among them. Those samples that were prepared in the same batch co-clustered strongly by F measure. Significantly lower normalized Chao1 diversity was seen in multiple sclerosis patients than in controls.

The chain uses TRBV7-2 and TRBJ2-1; no clear D. The receptor's source is a girl between 10 and 17 years old with multiple sclerosis. Sample: blood. The CDR3 nucleotides are TGTGCCAGCAGCTTAGGAGGTTTGCACCCCTCCTACAATGAGCAGTTCTTC. Residues: CASSLGGLHPSYNEQFF.